These 25 T cell receptor beta chains came from one sample sequenced in a study of blood T cell repertoires in COVID-19. Clones were read by immunoSEQ multiplex PCR, and TCRdb kept only the in-frame ones, dropping some. The table includes tens of thousands of clones, roughly 90% detected once. Sequencing input: peripheral blood. The receptors stem from a man in his 60s with acute or convalescent COVID-19.

The gene calls are TRBV19 and TRBJ1-2, with D tentatively TRBD1 (6 bases). V was cut by 6 bases and J by 0 bases, with 17 bases left in between. CDR1 LNHDA and CDR2 SQIVND come from the germline V gene (reference sequence). This CDR3 contains 16 residues. Here the CDR3 DNA reads TGTGCCAGTAGGACCACAGGGTATTCTACTAACTATGGCTACACCTTC. Residues: CASRTTGYSTNYGYTF. The full variable domain, in which reference TRBV19 and TRBJ1-2 provide the parts outside the CDR3, is DGGITQSPKYLFRKEGQNVTLSCEQNLNHDAMYWYRQDPGQGLRLIYYSQIVNDFQKGDIAEGYSVSREKKESFPLTVTSAQKNPTAFYLCASRTTGYSTNYGYTFGSGTRLTVV.

The rearrangement links TRBV5-1 to TRBJ1-4, with no clear D. V lost 0 bases and J 4 bases, leaving 13 bases between the germline ends. CDR3 length: 16 amino acids. Germline CDR1 is SGHRS and CDR2 is YFSETQ. CDR3 sequence reads: CASSLAQRGSNEKLFF. As DNA, the CDR3 is TGCGCCAGCAGCTTGGCGCAGAGAGGGAGTAATGAAAAACTGTTTTTT.

The V and J genes are TRBV27 and TRBJ1-2; TRBD1 might be the D (6 bases). The V gene's germline CDR1 is MNHEY and CDR2 SMNVEV (reference sequence). Trimming left V 6 bases short and J 8 bases short, with 28 bases between. The length of the CDR3 is 17 residues. CDR3 sequence: CASSPSPRGVFTGGYTF. In DNA, the CDR3 is TGTGCCAGCAGCCCCTCCCCAAGGGGAGTTTTTACAGGGGGCTACACCTTC.

The rearrangement uses TRBV3-1 (or the pseudogene TRBV3-2) and TRBJ1-2; D gene uncertain. Trimming shortened V by 0 bases and J by 7 bases, and 12 bases separated the two germline ends. The CDR3 has 14 amino acids. Germline V gene sequence: CDR1 LGHDT, CDR2 YNNKEL (reference sequence). As DNA, the CDR3 is TGTGCCAGCAGCCAAGATGGTGGCAGTGGTGGCTACACCTTC. Translated: CASSQDGGSGGYTF.

The gene calls are TRBV3-1 (or the pseudogene TRBV3-2) and TRBJ2-7; 11 bases line up with TRBD2. This CDR3 is 15 amino acids long. In germline, CDR1 is LGHDT, CDR2 YNNKEL (reference sequence). V gave up 1 base and J gave up 3 bases; unmatched junction bases: 2. CDR3 sequence reads: CASSQGLAGIYEQYF. The CDR3 region has the DNA TGTGCCAGCAGCCAAGGACTAGCGGGGATCTACGAGCAGTACTTC.

The chain employs TRBV29-1 and TRBJ1-1; the D is unclear. Trimming removed 5 bases at V and 1 base at J, with 8 bases between. This CDR3 spans 12 amino acids. Germline values: CDR1 SQVTM, CDR2 ANQGSEA. The CDR3 DNA sequence: TGCAGCGTTCTCGCGGGGAACACTGAAGCTTTCTTT. It encodes CSVLAGNTEAFF.

The chain combines TRBV6-4 with TRBJ1-4, with 7 nucleotides matching TRBD1. V lost 4 bases, J lost 8 bases, and 13 bases stayed unmatched. CDR1 and CDR2 from the germline V gene are MRHNA and SNTAGT. This CDR3 contains 16 residues. CDR3 amino acids: CASSAHPTGEAEKLFF. As DNA, the CDR3 is TGTGCCAGCAGTGCCCACCCAACAGGGGAGGCGGAAAAACTGTTTTTT.

The genes are TRBV7-9 and TRBJ1-2; the D gene is possibly TRBD1 (6 bases). The CDR3 loop spans 15 amino acids. Trimming pared 6 bases from V and 0 bases from J, leaving 14 bases between. Germline CDR1 and CDR2: SEHNR and FQNEAQ (reference sequence). The CDR3 is CASSSGQSANYGYTF. CDR3 DNA sequence: TGTGCCAGCAGTTCGGGACAATCAGCTAACTATGGCTACACCTTC. The variable domain in full, completed from reference TRBV7-9 and TRBJ1-2, reads DTGVSQNPRHKITKRGQNVTFRCDPISEHNRLYWYRQTLGQGPEFLTYFQNEAQLEKSRLLSDRFSAERPKGSFSTLEIQRTEQGDSAMYLCASSSGQSANYGYTFGSGTRLTVV.

The chain combines TRBV6-5 with TRBJ1-1, with D maybe TRBD1 (6 bases). The CDR3 runs 13 residues. Germline values: CDR1 MNHEY, CDR2 SVGAGI. Trimming pared 5 bases from V and 1 base from J, leaving 8 bases between. This CDR3 is CASSRTENTEAFF. CDR3 DNA sequence: TGTGCCAGCAGTCGGACAGAGAACACTGAAGCTTTCTTT.

V and J are TRBV7-2 and TRBJ2-7, with TRBD1 matching over 7 bases. Germline assignment: CDR1 SGHTA and CDR2 FQGNSA. The trim removed 2 bases at V and 2 bases at J, leaving 3 bases unmatched. CDR3 length equals 14 residues. The CDR3 loop reads CASSLRDSTYEQYF. The CDR3 DNA reads TGTGCCAGCAGCTTAAGGGACAGTACCTACGAGCAGTACTTC.

This chain joins TRBV6-5 and TRBJ1-5, with 12 nucleotides matching TRBD1. The V gene end was trimmed by 6 bases and the J gene end by 7 bases; junction bases not matched to a gene: 4. The CDR3 spans 14 residues. Per germline, CDR1 MNHEY and CDR2 SVGAGI. The CDR3 sequence is CASRGQGAGQPQHF. Written as DNA, the CDR3 is TGTGCCAGCAGGGGACAGGGGGCAGGACAGCCCCAGCATTTT.

This CDR3 reads CASSSRAGTEAFF. CDR3 nucleotide sequence: TGCGCCAGCAGCTCCAGGGCTGGCACTGAAGCTTTCTTT. V gene TRBV5-1 combines with J gene TRBJ1-1; D possibly corresponds to TRBD1 (5 bases). The V end was cut by 3 bases, the J end by 4 bases, with 10 bases between. The CDR3 totals 13 residues. Germline V lookup: CDR1 SGHRS, CDR2 YFSETQ.

This clone was counted only a few times. This chain connects TRBV19 to TRBJ1-1; 11 bases are a match to TRBD1. Germline lookup yields CDR1 LNHDA and CDR2 SQIVND (reference sequence). V lost 3 bases, J lost 5 bases, and 2 bases stayed unmatched. The CDR3 contains 14 residues. The CDR3: CASSIGTGGTEAFF. CDR3 nucleotides: TGTGCCAGTAGTATTGGGACAGGGGGAACTGAAGCTTTCTTT.

This chain links TRBV24-1 with TRBJ2-1; 9 bases fit TRBD1. This CDR3 spans 14 amino acids. J lost 9 bases, V lost 6 bases, and 8 bases had no gene match. The germline CDR1 and CDR2 sequences are KGHDR and SFDVKD. Written as DNA, the CDR3 is TGTGCCACCAGTTCGGGACAGGGCAATAGTGAGCAGTTCTTC. This codes for CATSSGQGNSEQFF.

V is TRBV5-4 and J is TRBJ1-2, with D tentatively TRBD1 (6 bases). From germline, CDR1 is SGHNT and CDR2 YYREEE (reference sequence). This CDR3 region has 15 residues. The V end was cut by 4 bases, the J end by 0 bases, with 13 bases between. CDR3 bases: TGTGCCAGCAGCGCCCGGACAGATGCTAACTATGGCTACACCTTC. Protein: CASSARTDANYGYTF.

The table lists this clone with a few counts. The DNA of the CDR3 is TGTGCCAGCTCACCGAGGGCCGATAGCAATCAGCCCCAGCATTTT. This gives the protein CASSPRADSNQPQHF. This sequence joins TRBV18 and TRBJ1-5; D ambiguous. V was trimmed by 3 bases and J by 0 bases, leaving 9 bases between them. The CDR3 loop spans 15 amino acids. CDR1 and CDR2 from the germline V gene are KGHSH and LQKENI.

The chain links TRBV7-2 to TRBJ1-5; D remains unclear. The V and J ends lost 0 bases and 5 bases respectively, with 8 bases between them. This CDR3 spans 14 amino acids. Germline V lookup: CDR1 SGHTA, CDR2 FQGNSA. The CDR3 bases are TGTGCCAGCAGCTTAGCAGCAGGTCATCAGCCCCAGCATTTT. This codes for CASSLAAGHQPQHF.

V gene TRBV14 combines with J gene TRBJ2-2; D is undetermined. Germline V gives CDR1 SGHDN, CDR2 FVKESK. This CDR3 spans 15 amino acids. V was trimmed by 1 base and J by 4 bases, leaving 10 bases between them. CDR3 nucleotide sequence: TGTGCCAGCAGCCAAGGTTTGAGGAGCACCGGGGAGCTGTTTTTT. Its protein product is CASSQGLRSTGELFF.

The V gene is TRBV2, the J gene TRBJ2-3; TRBD1 matches 7 bases. The CDR3 has 13 amino acids. CDR1 SNHLY and CDR2 FYNNEI come from the germline V gene. Trimming at V came to 4 bases and at J to 6 bases, leaving 4 bases not matched to a gene. Written as DNA, the CDR3 is TGTGCCAGCAGTGCCGACAGGGCGGATACGCAGTATTTT. Translation gives CASSADRADTQYF.

The V and J genes are TRBV6-6 and TRBJ1-2, with 7 nucleotides matching TRBD1. The length of the CDR3 is 14 residues. Germline V lookup: CDR1 MNHNY, CDR2 SVGAGI (reference sequence). J lost 3 bases, V lost 2 bases, and 3 bases had no gene match. CDR3 region: CASSYRGRDYGYTF. The CDR3 DNA is TGTGCCAGCAGTTACAGGGGGCGCGACTATGGCTACACCTTC.

This chain connects TRBV7-8 to TRBJ1-4; D might be TRBD1 (5 bases). The CDR3 length is 16 residues. In germline, CDR1 is SGHVS, CDR2 FQNEAQ. Trimming stripped 0 bases from V and 5 bases from J, with 13 bases between. The CDR3 DNA follows: TGTGCCAGCAGCTTAGCCCTGGGGCCTCCAAATGAAAAACTGTTTTTT. This sequence encodes CASSLALGPPNEKLFF.

In DNA, the CDR3 is TGTGCTAGTGGTTTGGGGGGACAAAATGAGCAGTTCTTC. Protein: CASGLGGQNEQFF. V gene TRBV12-5 combines with J gene TRBJ2-1; TRBD1 might be the D (6 bases). Trimming shortened V by 1 base and J by 7 bases, and 8 bases separated the two germline ends. The germline CDR1 and CDR2 sequences are LGHNT and FRNRAP. The CDR3 has 13 residues.

The genes are TRBV21-1 and TRBJ2-5; TRBD1, the table's D call, lacks a check against the DNA. TRBV21-1 is a pseudogene segment. The CDR3 contains 13 residues. As DNA, the CDR3 is TGTGCCCTAACCGACAGATACCAAGAGACCCAGTACTTC. It yields the protein CALTDRYQETQYF.

The chain joins TRBV27 to TRBJ2-7; 9 bases agree with TRBD1. The CDR3 covers 13 residues. Germline trimming cut 5 bases from V and 5 bases from J; bases unmatched to any gene: 4. CDR1 MNHEY and CDR2 SMNVEV come from the germline V gene (reference sequence). The CDR3 DNA is TGTGCCAGCAGTCCTTGGACAGGGGACGAGCAGTACTTC. This sequence encodes CASSPWTGDEQYF.

V is TRBV27 and J is TRBJ1-2; 11 nucleotides match TRBD1. The CDR3 loop spans 16 amino acids. The V segment lost 3 bases and the J segment 7 bases; nucleotides outside the gene matches: 10. Germline V gene sequence: CDR1 MNHEY, CDR2 SMNVEV (reference sequence). The CDR3 DNA sequence: TGTGCCAGCAGTTTTAGTCGTGGACAGGGGGCTGTTGGCTACACCTTC. It yields the protein CASSFSRGQGAVGYTF.